This section outlines one T cell receptor beta chain sequence together with its context. Its target is not known. TCRdb independently ran MiXCR on the reads; one entry per CDR3 protein. Of about 340,000 distinct CDR3 sequences detected, approximately 32% appear once; the ten largest clones hold approximately 20%. This CDR3 contains 14 residues. Germline V CDR1 and CDR2: DFQATT, SNEGSKA (reference sequence). The V end was cut by 3 bases, the J end by 0 bases, with 11 bases between. This sample is part of a study of T cell repertoires in cytomegalovirus infection. About the research overall: Public signatures in TCR beta pointed to CMV infection and matching HLA type.

The J gene is TRBJ1-1, the V gene TRBV20-1; tentatively, D is TRBD1 (5 bases). The TCR was taken from a human donor in good health (CMV status not recorded). Some clones in this sample may be carry-over from other donors' samples. This material consisted of cultured PBMCs, taken from culture after CMV antigen stimulation. The CDR3: CSARGEGLNTEAFF. DNA for the CDR3: TGCAGTGCTAGGGGGGAGGGACTGAACACTGAAGCTTTCTTT.